The TCR beta chain described here comes from a study of T cells in narcolepsy (dated by TCRdb to 2016 to 2018). In the study overall: Healthy control donors were enrolled in the study alongside patients who had narcolepsy type 1 or type 2 (NT1, NT2). To look for autoreactive T cells in narcolepsy patients that target self-antigens of hypocretin neurons (hypocretin, TRIB2), the study used TCR Vbeta sequencing to follow clonotypes in blood and CSF.

The receptor library was made with the immunoSEQ multiplex PCR assay. Not all clones reach the TCRdb copy of this immuneACCESS table, which keeps in-frame sequences only. Checked studies attribute under half of the gap to unresolved V genes and leave the rest unexplained. The sample table shows approximately 25,000 clones, and roughly 77% are seen once. The biggest ten clones account for approximately 1.1% of the sample. There are 14 amino acids in the CDR3, from cysteine to phenylalanine inclusive. Only the CDR3 part of the read is kept: 42 bases, read in frame from the first base. The germline V gene (reference sequence) provides CDR1 SSHAT and CDR2 FNYEAQ. Memory CD4+ T cells were sorted ex vivo from peripheral blood of narcolepsy patients and healthy controls for TCR Vbeta sequencing. As for this clone: The specificity of this receptor is unknown. At one of its ends the junction is not consistent with the germline gene, which may arise from a read error.

Broad study findings and their caveats: HCRT-specific and TRIB2-specific autoreactive clonotypes were highlighted in plots that compared CD4+ T cell clonotypes in CSF versus blood from the same patient. Patients and controls had similar numbers of sequenced blood memory CD4+ clonotypes, with averages of roughly 38,000 in patients and 30,000 to 35,000 in controls. According to the report, autoreactive clonotypes were detected serially in the blood of the same patients and of different patients, but not in healthy controls. Some blood memory CD4+ repertoires from patients and controls contained no sequences matching autoreactive T cell clones.

The TCR originated in a human donor in good health. The sequencing input was memory (CD45RA-) CD4+ T cells from blood. The cell subset or site tag for this specimen amounts to: memory T cells sorted ex vivo from peripheral blood. The chain is encoded by TRBV7-7 joined to TRBJ2-3, and 11 bases in between align with TRBD2. The bases are TGTGCTAGCAGCTTAGGGACTAGCGGCGATACGCAGTATTTT. Its protein product is CASSLGTSGDTQYF. With the portions outside the CDR3 filled from the reference TRBV7-7 and TRBJ2-3 genes, the complete variable region becomes GAGVSQSPRYKVTKRGQDVTLRCDPISSHATLYWYQQALGQGPEFLTYFNYEAQPDKSGLPSDRFSAERPEGSISTLTIQRTEQRDSAMYRCASSLGTSGDTQYFGPGTRLTVL.